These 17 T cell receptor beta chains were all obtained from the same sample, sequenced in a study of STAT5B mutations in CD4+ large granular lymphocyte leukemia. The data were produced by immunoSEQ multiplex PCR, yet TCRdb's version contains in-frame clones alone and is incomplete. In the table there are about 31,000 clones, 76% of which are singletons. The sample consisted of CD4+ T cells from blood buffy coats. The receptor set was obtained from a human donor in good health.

The CDR3, as DNA: TGTGCCAGCAGCCAGGGACACCTCCAAGAGACCCAGTACTTC. This sequence encodes CASSQGHLQETQYF. The genes are TRBV7-2 and TRBJ2-5, with D possibly matching TRBD1 (6 bases). CDR3 size: 14 residues. Trimming took 5 bases from V and 1 from J, leaving 11 bases between them. In germline, CDR1 is SGHTA, CDR2 FQGNSA. The variable domain in full, with the rest retrieved from reference TRBV7-2 and TRBJ2-5, is GAGVSQSPSNKVTEKGKDVELRCDPISGHTALYWYRQSLGQGLEFLIYFQGNSAPDKSGLPSDRFSAERTGGSVSTLTIQRTQQEDSAVYLCASSQGHLQETQYFGPGTRLLVL.

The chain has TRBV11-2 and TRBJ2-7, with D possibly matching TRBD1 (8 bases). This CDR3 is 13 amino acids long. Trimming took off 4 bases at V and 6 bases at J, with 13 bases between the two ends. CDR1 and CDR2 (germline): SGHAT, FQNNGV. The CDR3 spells CASSSTGEGEQYF. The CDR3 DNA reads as TGTGCCAGCAGCTCGACAGGGGAGGGCGAGCAGTACTTC. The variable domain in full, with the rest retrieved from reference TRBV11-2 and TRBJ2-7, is EAGVAQSPRYKIIEKRQSVAFWCNPISGHATLYWYQQILGQGPKLLIQFQNNGVVDDSQLPKDRFSAERLKGVDSTLKIQPAKLEDSAVYLCASSSTGEGEQYFGPGTRLTVT.

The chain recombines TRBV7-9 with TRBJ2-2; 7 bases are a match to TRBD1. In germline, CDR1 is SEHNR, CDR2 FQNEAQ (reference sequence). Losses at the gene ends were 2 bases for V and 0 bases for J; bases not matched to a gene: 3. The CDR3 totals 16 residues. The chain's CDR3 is CASSLKGGPNTGELFF. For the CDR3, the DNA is TGTGCCAGCAGCTTAAAAGGGGGCCCGAACACCGGGGAGCTGTTTTTT. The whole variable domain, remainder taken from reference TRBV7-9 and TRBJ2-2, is DTGVSQNPRHKITKRGQNVTFRCDPISEHNRLYWYRQTLGQGPEFLTYFQNEAQLEKSRLLSDRFSAERPKGSFSTLEIQRTEQGDSAMYLCASSLKGGPNTGELFFGEGSRLTVL.

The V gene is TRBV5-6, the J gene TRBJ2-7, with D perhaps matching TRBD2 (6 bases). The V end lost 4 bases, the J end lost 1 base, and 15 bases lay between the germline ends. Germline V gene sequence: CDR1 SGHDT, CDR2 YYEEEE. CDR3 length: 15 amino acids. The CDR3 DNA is TGTGCCAGCAGCCTGCGAAAGCGGGCTTCCTACGAGCAGTACTTC. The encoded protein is CASSLRKRASYEQYF. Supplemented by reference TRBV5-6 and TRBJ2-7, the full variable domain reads DAGVTQSPTHLIKTRGQQVTLRCSPKSGHDTVSWYQQALGQGPQFIFQYYEEEERQRGNFPDRFSGHQFPNYSSELNVNALLLGDSALYLCASSLRKRASYEQYFGPGTRLTVT.

In DNA form, the CDR3 reads TGCAGTGTAAGGGACAATGAGCAGTTCTTC. Amino acid sequence: CSVRDNEQFF. V gene TRBV20-1 combines with J gene TRBJ2-1; no definite D call. The CDR3 spans 10 residues. V lost 7 bases and J lost 5, with 6 bases in between. CDR1 DFQATT and CDR2 SNEGSKA come from the germline V gene (reference sequence).

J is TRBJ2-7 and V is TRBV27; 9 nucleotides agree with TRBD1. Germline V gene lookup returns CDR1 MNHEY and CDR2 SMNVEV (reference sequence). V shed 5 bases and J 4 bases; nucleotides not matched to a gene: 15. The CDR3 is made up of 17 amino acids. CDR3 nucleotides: TGTGCCAGCAGTCACCGGGCCACAGGGGGCGCTATTTACGAGCAGTACTTC. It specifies CASSHRATGGAIYEQYF.

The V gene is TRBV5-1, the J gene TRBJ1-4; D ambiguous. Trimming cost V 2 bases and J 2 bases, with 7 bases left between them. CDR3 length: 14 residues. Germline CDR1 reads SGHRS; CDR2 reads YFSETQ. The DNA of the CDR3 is TGCGCCAGCAGCTTTTCGGGGACTAATGAAAAACTGTTTTTT. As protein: CASSFSGTNEKLFF.

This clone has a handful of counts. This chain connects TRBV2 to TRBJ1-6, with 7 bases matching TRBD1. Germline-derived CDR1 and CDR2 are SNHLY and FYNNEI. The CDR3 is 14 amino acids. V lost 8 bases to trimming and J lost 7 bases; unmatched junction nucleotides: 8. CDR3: CASVRDRVNSPLHF. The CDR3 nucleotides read TGTGCCAGCGTCCGGGACAGAGTAAATTCACCCCTCCACTTT.

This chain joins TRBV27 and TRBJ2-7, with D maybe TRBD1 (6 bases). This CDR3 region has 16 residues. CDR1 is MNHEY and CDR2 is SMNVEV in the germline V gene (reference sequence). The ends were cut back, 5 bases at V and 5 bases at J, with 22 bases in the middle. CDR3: CASSRLQGEGIHEQYF. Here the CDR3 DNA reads TGTGCCAGCAGTAGATTACAGGGTGAGGGCATCCACGAGCAGTACTTC.

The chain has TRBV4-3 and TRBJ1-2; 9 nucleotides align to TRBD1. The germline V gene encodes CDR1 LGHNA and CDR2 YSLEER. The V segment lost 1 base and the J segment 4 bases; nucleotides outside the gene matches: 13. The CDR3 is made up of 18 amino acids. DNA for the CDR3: TGCGCCAGCAGCCAAGGCCGCGGGTCGCGACAGGGGGTCTATGGCTACACCTTC. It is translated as CASSQGRGSRQGVYGYTF.

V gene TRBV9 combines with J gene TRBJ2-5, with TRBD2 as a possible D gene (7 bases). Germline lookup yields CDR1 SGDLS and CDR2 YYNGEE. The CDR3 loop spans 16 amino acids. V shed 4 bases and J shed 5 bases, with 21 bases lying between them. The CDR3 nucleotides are TGTGCCAGCAGCCCAAGAGGGGGGTCTAGCGGCGAGACCCAGTACTTC. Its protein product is CASSPRGGSSGETQYF.

CDR3 sequence (DNA): TGTGCCAGCTCATCCACAGTTTATAGCGAGCAGTACTTC. Its protein is CASSSTVYSEQYF. The chain uses TRBV18 and TRBJ2-7; D gene ambiguous. The V end lost 5 bases, the J end lost 6 bases, and 14 bases lay between the germline ends. Germline V lookup: CDR1 KGHSH, CDR2 LQKENI. This CDR3 has 13 residues.

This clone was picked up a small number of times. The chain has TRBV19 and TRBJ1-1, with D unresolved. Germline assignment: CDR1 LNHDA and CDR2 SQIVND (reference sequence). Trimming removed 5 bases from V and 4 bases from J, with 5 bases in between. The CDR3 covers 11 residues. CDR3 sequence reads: CASSLFTEAFF. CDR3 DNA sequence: TGTGCCAGTAGTTTGTTCACTGAAGCTTTCTTT.

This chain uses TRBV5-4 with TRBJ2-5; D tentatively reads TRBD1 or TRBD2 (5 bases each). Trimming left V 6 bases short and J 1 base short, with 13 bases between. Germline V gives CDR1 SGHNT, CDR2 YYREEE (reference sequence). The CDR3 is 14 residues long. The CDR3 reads CASTYEGTQETQYF. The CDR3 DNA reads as TGTGCCAGCACTTACGAGGGGACCCAAGAGACCCAGTACTTC.

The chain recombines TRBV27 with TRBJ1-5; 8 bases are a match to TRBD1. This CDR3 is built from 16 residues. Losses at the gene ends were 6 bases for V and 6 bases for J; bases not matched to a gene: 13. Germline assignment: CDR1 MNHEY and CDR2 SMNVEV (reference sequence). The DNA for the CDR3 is TGTGCCAGCAGGATCGCCGGGACAGGACTTGGTCAGCCCCAGCATTTT. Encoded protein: CASRIAGTGLGQPQHF.

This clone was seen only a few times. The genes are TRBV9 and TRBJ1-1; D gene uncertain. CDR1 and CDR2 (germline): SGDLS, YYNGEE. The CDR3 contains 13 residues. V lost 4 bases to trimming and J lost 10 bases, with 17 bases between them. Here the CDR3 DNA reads TGTGCCAGCAGCCCGAACATGGGGAGAGGAGCTTTCTTT. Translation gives CASSPNMGRGAFF. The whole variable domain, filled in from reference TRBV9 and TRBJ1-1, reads DSGVTQTPKHLITATGQRVTLRCSPRSGDLSVYWYQQSLDQGLQFLIQYYNGEERAKGNILERFSAQQFPDLHSELNLSSLELGDSALYFCASSPNMGRGAFFGQGTRLTVV.

DNA for the CDR3: TGTGCCATCAAAACCGGGACAGGGATAGCAGATACGCAGTATTTT. As protein: CAIKTGTGIADTQYF. The rearrangement links TRBV10-3 to TRBJ2-3, with 9 bases fitting TRBD1. The CDR3 length is 15 residues. Per the germline V gene, CDR1 is ENHRY and CDR2 is SYGVKD. Germline trimming cut 7 bases from V and 4 bases from J; bases unmatched to any gene: 9.